Sequencing of this TCR beta chain was carried out in a study of cytomegalovirus exposure and HLA in healthy donors. Germline V gene lookup returns CDR1 SNHLY and CDR2 FYNNEI. V was trimmed by 10 bases and J by 0 bases, leaving 16 bases between them. This CDR3 comprises 16 residues. PCR involved 60 Vbeta and 13 Jbeta primers. TCRdb keeps only in-frame clones here, not all; method: immunoSEQ multiplex PCR. This table has about 70,000 clones, around 70% appearing once. The chain links TRBV2 to TRBJ2-6; D is possibly TRBD2 (6 bases). The sequenced sample was PBMCs. The sequence was collected from a human donor in good health. For the CDR3, the DNA is TGTGCCACCCCCCTGGGGGGAAACTCTGGGGCCAACGTCCTGACTTTC. Amino acid sequence: CATPLGGNSGANVLTF.